This is a list of T cell receptor beta chains from one sample in a study of radiotherapy plus CTLA-4 blockade in lung cancer. Measured with immunoSEQ multiplex PCR; TCRdb has only the in-frame clones, and not every one. Of about 120,000 clones listed, 75% to 90% are singletons. This specimen was peripheral blood, taken from a patient treated with radiotherapy plus ipilimumab. The receptors come from a human donor with non-small cell lung cancer that progressed on radiotherapy plus ipilimumab. The conserved cysteine and the conserved F or W are not part of the CDR3 here. Each record gives: J gene, V gene, CDR3 protein.

J gene: TRBJ1-4; V gene: TRBV7-9; CDR3 protein: ASSPGHLHEKLF
J gene: TRBJ2-7; V gene: TRBV27; CDR3 protein: ASSSPPPGTPSYEQY
J gene: TRBJ2-7; V gene: TRBV6-1; CDR3 protein: ASSEGATYEQY
J gene: TRBJ1-1; V gene: TRBV5-1; CDR3 protein: ASSPLTEPSTEAF
J gene: TRBJ2-5; V gene: TRBV6-5; CDR3 protein: ASSYSPGKYETQY
J gene: TRBJ2-7; V gene: TRBV7-9; CDR3 protein: ASSLVTGRDEQY
J gene: TRBJ2-7; V gene: TRBV29-1; CDR3 protein: SVSVAYEQY
J gene: TRBJ1-5; V gene: TRBV5-1; CDR3 protein: ASSFKGDLGEPQH
J gene: TRBJ1-1; V gene: TRBV7-9; CDR3 protein: ASSLGTANTEAF
J gene: TRBJ1-5; V gene: TRBV27; CDR3 protein: ASRRGARQPQH
J gene: TRBJ2-7; V gene: TRBV5-6; CDR3 protein: ASSLVLAGVAEQY
J gene: TRBJ2-6; V gene: TRBV5-4; CDR3 protein: ASSSLITSGANVLT
J gene: TRBJ2-1; V gene: TRBV5-4; CDR3 protein: ASSNLAGGPNEQF
J gene: TRBJ1-5; V gene: TRBV4-1; CDR3 protein: ASSQAGGSGSNQPQH
J gene: TRBJ1-2; V gene: TRBV6-4; CDR3 protein: ASLDRGATRINYGYT
J gene: TRBJ1-5; V gene: TRBV29-1; CDR3 protein: SVGGGTGNNQPQH
J gene: TRBJ2-7; V gene: TRBV6-5; CDR3 protein: ASKTTGVDYEQY
J gene: TRBJ2-2; V gene: TRBV13; CDR3 protein: ASSSTVYTGELF
J gene: TRBJ2-1; V gene: TRBV5-1; CDR3 protein: ASSSIAGGDNEQF
J gene: TRBJ1-1; V gene: TRBV7-2; CDR3 protein: ASSLLGMNTEAF
J gene: TRBJ1-4; V gene: TRBV5-1; CDR3 protein: ASSPDRGGEKLF
J gene: TRBJ2-1; V gene: TRBV27; CDR3 protein: ASRGLAGALSSYNEQF
J gene: TRBJ2-1; V gene: TRBV18; CDR3 protein: ASSGGSSYNEQF
J gene: TRBJ2-1; V gene: TRBV7-6; CDR3 protein: ASSQPAPDNEQF
J gene: TRBJ2-7; V gene: TRBV15; CDR3 protein: ATSRDKRAQGEQY
J gene: TRBJ1-1; V gene: TRBV27; CDR3 protein: ASSLISGRGTEAF
J gene: TRBJ1-1; V gene: TRBV5-1; CDR3 protein: ASSPGGAEDTEAF
J gene: TRBJ2-5; V gene: TRBV5-4; CDR3 protein: ASSFDRGGQETQY
J gene: TRBJ1-4; V gene: TRBV4-2; CDR3 protein: ASSQERDSNEKLF
J gene: TRBJ2-3; V gene: TRBV19; CDR3 protein: ASSILAGGRTDTQY
J gene: TRBJ2-7; V gene: TRBV7-2; CDR3 protein: ASSLTRQGVQY
J gene: TRBJ2-6; V gene: TRBV21-1; CDR3 protein: ASSPQAGGPGAGANVLT
J gene: TRBJ1-1; V gene: TRBV30; CDR3 protein: AWTSSGSTEAF
J gene: TRBJ2-2; V gene: TRBV11-3; CDR3 protein: ASKTGTSGNTGELF
J gene: TRBJ1-3; V gene: TRBV12-2; CDR3 protein: ASRLPRAGNCSGNTIY
J gene: TRBJ1-2; V gene: TRBV7-9; CDR3 protein: ASSPPGGQGSYGYT
J gene: TRBJ1-1; V gene: TRBV29-1; CDR3 protein: SVALVTTEAF
J gene: TRBJ2-7; V gene: TRBV7-6; CDR3 protein: ASSLPAGTGEREQY
J gene: TRBJ1-1; V gene: TRBV6-5; CDR3 protein: ASSYGIGMNTEAF
J gene: TRBJ2-5; V gene: TRBV6-6; CDR3 protein: ASSYAGGGQETQY
J gene: TRBJ2-1; V gene: TRBV7-8; CDR3 protein: ASSLGPGQALNEQF